This is a list of T cell receptor beta chains from one sample in a study of a mutant IDH1 vaccine in newly diagnosed glioma. Assay used: immunoSEQ multiplex PCR; TCRdb lists only in-frame clones, some missing. The sample records some 60,000 clones, 80% to 90% being singletons. For these TCRs, the target antigens are not known. This sample comprised PBMCs, obtained from a glioma patient whose treatment included an IDH1 peptide vaccine. Receptor source: a middle-aged man with glioma. The CDR3 runs from the conserved cysteine through the conserved F or W. The D gene is left open where the match is weak. Size is omitted from some rows. Given values are once, few, many or a class for expanded clones.

v_call,d_call,j_call,clone_size,cdr3_nt,cdr3_aa
TRBV19,-,TRBJ1-1,-,TGTGCCAGTAATCAAGGGGGGTCCTGGAACACTGAAGCTTTCTTT,CASNQGGSWNTEAFF
TRBV25-1,-,TRBJ2-2,-,TGTGCCAGCAGGGGGAGCACCGGGGAGCTGTTTTTT,CASRGSTGELFF
TRBV6-1,TRBD1,TRBJ1-5,-,TGTGCCAGCAGTGAACTAGTTCGACAGGGGAGCAATCAGCCCCAGCATTTT,CASSELVRQGSNQPQHF
TRBV30,-,TRBJ1-1,-,TGTGCCTGGAGTTTCCAAATTCCAGGGATACGTATTGTGCGAAATGAAGCTTTCTTT,CAWSFQIPGIRIVRNEAFF
TRBV10-2,-,TRBJ1-3,-,TGCGCCAGCAGCTTCTCGAACACCATATATTTT,CASSFSNTIYF
TRBV11-2,-,TRBJ2-7,once,TGTGCCAGCAGCCGATCTACCTTATCCGAGCAGTACTTC,CASSRSTLSEQYF
TRBV25-1,TRBD1,TRBJ2-3,-,TGTGCCAGCAGCGCCGGGACAGCTAGCACAGATACGCAGTATTTT,CASSAGTASTDTQYF
TRBV1,-,TRBJ2-2,-,TGCACCAGCAGCCCCCGGGGAGTCCCCACCTCTACCGGGGAGCTGTTTTTT,CTSSPRGVPTSTGELFF
TRBV28,-,TRBJ2-7,-,TGTGCCAGCAGTCCGCGTGGCAGGGCAGCCTACGAGCAGTACTTC,CASSPRGRAAYEQYF
TRBV11-2,-,TRBJ1-2,-,TGTGCCAGCAGCTTAGTCCCAGGGGACTATGGCTACACCTTC,CASSLVPGDYGYTF
TRBV18,-,TRBJ2-7,-,TGTGCCAGCTCACCACCGGAGGGATTAGCCCACGAGCAGTACTTC,CASSPPEGLAHEQYF
TRBV7-2,TRBD1,TRBJ1-5,-,TGTGCCAGCAGCTCAGACAGGGGGTACGATCAGCCCCAGCATTTT,CASSSDRGYDQPQHF
TRBV5-5,-,TRBJ2-5,-,TGTGCCAGCAGCTTGGCCGCGAGCCAAGAGACCCAGTACTTC,CASSLAASQETQYF
TRBV7-9,-,TRBJ1-4,-,TGTGCCAGCAGCCCGCTCTTGGAAAAACTGTTTTTT,CASSPLLEKLFF
TRBV5-6,-,TRBJ1-1,-,TGTGCCAGCAGCTTGGCCCGCGTAGCGGACACTGAAGCTTTCTTT,CASSLARVADTEAFF
TRBV10-3,-,TRBJ2-7,-,TGTGCCATCACCTCAGACCACTCCTACGAGCAGTACTTC,CAITSDHSYEQYF
TRBV30,-,TRBJ2-2,-,TGTGCCTGGAATTTGGCCGGGGAGCTGTTTTTT,CAWNLAGELFF
TRBV27,-,TRBJ1-2,-,TGTGCCAGCAGTTTGGGGGGGCGCGGGTATGGCTACACCTTC,CASSLGGRGYGYTF
TRBV11-1,-,TRBJ2-2,-,TGTGCCAGCAGCTTAGTGACGGGTATAGGGGAGCTGTTTTTT,CASSLVTGIGELFF
TRBV18,-,TRBJ1-2,-,TGTGCCAGCTCACCATCGAAGGAGGGGGGCCGGGGCTACACCTTC,CASSPSKEGGRGYTF
TRBV5-1,-,TRBJ2-3,-,TGCGCCAGCAGCATCTCAGTATGGGGTGCGAGCACAGATACGCAGTATTTT,CASSISVWGASTDTQYF
TRBV28,-,TRBJ2-1,-,TGTGCCAGCAGCCGCGTCCGTAGGGATGAGCAGTTCTTC,CASSRVRRDEQFF
TRBV2,-,TRBJ1-4,-,TGTGCCAGCAGGACTAGATCCGGGACTCTTAATGAAAAACTGTTTTTT,CASRTRSGTLNEKLFF
TRBV11-3,TRBD2,TRBJ2-5,-,TGTGCCAGCAGCTTGAGACTAGCGGGAAGGTACCAAGAGACCCAGTACTTC,CASSLRLAGRYQETQYF
TRBV10-3,TRBD1,TRBJ1-1,few,TGTGCCATCAGTGCGTCTAAACAGGGGGCGGACACTGAAGCTTTCTTT,CAISASKQGADTEAFF
TRBV4-2,TRBD1,TRBJ1-2,-,TGTGCCAGCAGCCGGGATCACAGGGGGCCTAACTATGGCTACACCTTC,CASSRDHRGPNYGYTF
TRBV11-2,-,TRBJ2-7,-,TGTGCCAGCAGCCAGCCACAGGCTAGCTCCTACGAGCAGTACTTC,CASSQPQASSYEQYF
TRBV7-6,-,TRBJ2-5,-,TGTGCCAGCAGCTTACGCGGAATAGAGACCCAGTACTTC,CASSLRGIETQYF
TRBV6-1,-,TRBJ1-1,few,TGTGCCAGCAGTGTAAACAGGGCGGAGAACACTGAAGCTTTCTTT,CASSVNRAENTEAFF
TRBV5-6,-,TRBJ2-5,-,TGTGCCAGCAGCTTTAGTCGACAGAGGAGGGGAGAGACCCAGTACTTC,CASSFSRQRRGETQYF
TRBV11-2,TRBD2,TRBJ2-2,-,TGTGCCAGCAGTTTTCGACTAGCGGGGGGATTGAACACCGGGGAGCTGTTTTTT,CASSFRLAGGLNTGELFF
TRBV12-5,-,TRBJ2-7,-,TGTGCTAGTGGTTTGGGCCACAGAAATCCCTCCTACGAGCAGTACTTC,CASGLGHRNPSYEQYF
TRBV4-1,-,TRBJ1-6,-,TGCGCCAGCAGCCCCGGGGCCGGCAGGGGAAGTTCACCCCTCCACTTT,CASSPGAGRGSSPLHF
TRBV19,TRBD2,TRBJ2-5,-,TGTGCCAGTAGTATAGACAGGGAGGGATTGGAGACCCAGTACTTC,CASSIDREGLETQYF
TRBV19,TRBD1,TRBJ1-1,-,TGTGCCAGTAGTCCCCCCGGACAGGCCAAACTGAACACTGAAGCTTTCTTT,CASSPPGQAKLNTEAFF
TRBV15,-,TRBJ2-7,-,TGTGCCACCAGCAGAGCTAGCAGCCTGTACGAGCAGTACTTC,CATSRASSLYEQYF
TRBV10-1,TRBD2,TRBJ2-1,-,TGCGCCAGCAGTCCAACTAGCGGGGGCCACTACAATGAGCAGTTCTTC,CASSPTSGGHYNEQFF
TRBV9,TRBD2,TRBJ2-4,-,TGTGCCAGCAGCGTAGCTGGGGGGACTAGCGGAACACTAGCCAAAAACATTCAGTACTTC,CASSVAGGTSGTLAKNIQYF
TRBV7-2,TRBD2,TRBJ2-3,-,TGTGCCAGCAGCTTAGCGGGACTAGCGGAAGATACGCAGTATTTT,CASSLAGLAEDTQYF
TRBV10-2,TRBD1,TRBJ1-2,-,TGCGCCAGCAGTGACGGAGGGGGCGCCTATGGCTACACCTTC,CASSDGGGAYGYTF
TRBV7-9,TRBD2,TRBJ2-5,-,TGTGCCAGCAGGTTTAGCGGGGGCCAAGAGACCCAGTACTTC,CASRFSGGQETQYF
TRBV10-2,-,TRBJ1-2,-,TGCGCCAGCAGTGATCAAATTAACTATGGCTACACCTTC,CASSDQINYGYTF
TRBV9,TRBD2,TRBJ2-2,-,TGTGCCAGCAGCGTAGGGGGAGGGCCCACCGGGGAGCTGTTTTTT,CASSVGGGPTGELFF
TRBV7-6,TRBD1,TRBJ2-2,few,TGTGCCAGCAGCCGACAGGGGCGAACCGGGGAGCTGTTTTTT,CASSRQGRTGELFF
TRBV9,-,TRBJ2-2,-,TGTGCCAGCAGCGTAGAGGTGAACACCGGGGAGCTGTTTTTT,CASSVEVNTGELFF